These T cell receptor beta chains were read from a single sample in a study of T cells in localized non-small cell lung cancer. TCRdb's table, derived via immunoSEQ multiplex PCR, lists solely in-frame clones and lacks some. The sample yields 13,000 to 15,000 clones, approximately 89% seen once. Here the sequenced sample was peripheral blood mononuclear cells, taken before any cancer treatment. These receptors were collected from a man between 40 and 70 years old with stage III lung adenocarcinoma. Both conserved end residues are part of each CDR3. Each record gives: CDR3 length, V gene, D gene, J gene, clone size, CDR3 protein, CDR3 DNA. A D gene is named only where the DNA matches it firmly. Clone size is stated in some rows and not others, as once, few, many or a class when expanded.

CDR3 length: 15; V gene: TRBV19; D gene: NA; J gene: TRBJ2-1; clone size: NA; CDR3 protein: CASSRQGTTHNEQFF; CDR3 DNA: TGTGCCAGTAGTAGACAAGGGACCACTCACAATGAGCAGTTCTTC
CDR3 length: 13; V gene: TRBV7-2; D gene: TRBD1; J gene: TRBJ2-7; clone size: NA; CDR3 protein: CASSLTGGGEQYF; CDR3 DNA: TGTGCCAGCAGCCTGACAGGGGGTGGCGAGCAGTACTTC
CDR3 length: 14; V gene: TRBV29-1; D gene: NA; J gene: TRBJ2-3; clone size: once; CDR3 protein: CSVGVQGSTDTQYF; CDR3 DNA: TGCAGCGTGGGGGTACAGGGATCCACAGATACGCAGTATTTT
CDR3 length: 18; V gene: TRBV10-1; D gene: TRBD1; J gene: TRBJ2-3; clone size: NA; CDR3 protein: CASSESSKQGPSTDTQYF; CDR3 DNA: TGCGCCAGCAGTGAGTCCTCTAAACAGGGGCCTAGCACAGATACGCAGTATTTT
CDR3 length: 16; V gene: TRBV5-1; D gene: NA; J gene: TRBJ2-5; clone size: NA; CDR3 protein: CASSSIAGAVQETQYF; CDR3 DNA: TGCGCCAGCAGTTCGATAGCAGGGGCCGTCCAAGAGACCCAGTACTTC
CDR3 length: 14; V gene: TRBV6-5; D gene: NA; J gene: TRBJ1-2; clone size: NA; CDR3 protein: CASSYNRDRGGYTF; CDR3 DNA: TGTGCCAGCAGTTACAACAGGGATCGAGGTGGCTACACCTTC
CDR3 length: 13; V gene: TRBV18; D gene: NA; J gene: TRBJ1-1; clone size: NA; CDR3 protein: CASGRGGITEAFF; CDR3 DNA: TGTGCCAGTGGTCGGGGAGGTATCACTGAAGCTTTCTTT
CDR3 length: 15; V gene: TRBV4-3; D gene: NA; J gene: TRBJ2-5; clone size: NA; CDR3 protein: CASSQGTAPQETQYF; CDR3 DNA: TGCGCCAGCAGCCAAGGGACAGCCCCTCAAGAGACCCAGTACTTC
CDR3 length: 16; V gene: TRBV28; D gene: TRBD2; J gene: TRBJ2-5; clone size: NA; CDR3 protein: CASSTGLAGGQETQYF; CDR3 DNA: TGTGCCAGCAGCACGGGACTAGCGGGAGGTCAAGAGACCCAGTACTTC
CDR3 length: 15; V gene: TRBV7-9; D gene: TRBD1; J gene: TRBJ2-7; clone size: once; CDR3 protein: CASSPSTGATSEQYF; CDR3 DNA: TGTGCCAGCAGCCCATCGACAGGGGCCACATCCGAGCAGTACTTC
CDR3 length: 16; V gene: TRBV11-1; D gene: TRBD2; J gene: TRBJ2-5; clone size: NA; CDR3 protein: CASSLLAGGIGETQYF; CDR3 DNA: TGTGCCAGCAGCTTATTAGCGGGAGGGATCGGAGAGACCCAGTACTTC
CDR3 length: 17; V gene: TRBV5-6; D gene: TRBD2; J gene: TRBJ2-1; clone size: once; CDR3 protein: CASSLGLALRSYNEQFF; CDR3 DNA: TGTGCCAGCAGCTTGGGACTAGCGCTCCGCTCCTACAATGAGCAGTTCTTC
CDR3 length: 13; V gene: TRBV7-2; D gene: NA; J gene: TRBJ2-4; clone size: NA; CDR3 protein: CASSLAGGNIQYF; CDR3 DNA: TGTGCCAGCAGCTTAGCTGGGGGAAACATTCAGTACTTC
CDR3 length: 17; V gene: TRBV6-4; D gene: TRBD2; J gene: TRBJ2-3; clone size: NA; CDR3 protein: CACSDGLAGGTTDTQYF; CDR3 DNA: TGTGCCTGCAGTGACGGACTAGCGGGAGGGACTACAGATACGCAGTATTTT
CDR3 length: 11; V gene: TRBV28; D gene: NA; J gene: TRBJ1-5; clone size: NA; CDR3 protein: CASSFDQPQHF; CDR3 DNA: TGTGCCAGCAGTTTCGATCAGCCCCAGCATTTT
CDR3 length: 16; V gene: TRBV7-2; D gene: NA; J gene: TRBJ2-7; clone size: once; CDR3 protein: CASRQSDSFTSYEQYF; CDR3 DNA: TGTGCCAGCAGACAATCCGACAGCTTTACTTCCTACGAGCAGTACTTC
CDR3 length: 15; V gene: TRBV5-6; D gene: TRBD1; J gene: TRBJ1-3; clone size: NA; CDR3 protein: CASRARDSSGNTIYF; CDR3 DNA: TGTGCCAGCAGGGCTAGGGACAGCTCTGGAAACACCATATATTTT
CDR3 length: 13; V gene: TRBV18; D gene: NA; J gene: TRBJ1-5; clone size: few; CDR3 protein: CASSPGDKQPQHF; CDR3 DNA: TGTGCCAGCTCACCAGGGGACAAACAGCCCCAGCATTTT
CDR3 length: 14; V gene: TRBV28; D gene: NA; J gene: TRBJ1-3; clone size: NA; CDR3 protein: CASSSGGFGNTIYF; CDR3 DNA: TGTGCCAGCAGTTCGGGGGGGTTTGGAAACACCATATATTTT
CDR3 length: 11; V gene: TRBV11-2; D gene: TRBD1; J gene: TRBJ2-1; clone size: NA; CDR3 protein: CASSLGDSPFF; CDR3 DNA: TGTGCCAGCAGCTTAGGGGACAGCCCTTTCTTC
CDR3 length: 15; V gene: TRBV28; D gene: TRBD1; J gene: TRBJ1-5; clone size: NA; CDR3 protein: CASSPQGRINQPQHF; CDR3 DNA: TGTGCCAGCAGTCCACAGGGGCGGATCAATCAGCCCCAGCATTTT
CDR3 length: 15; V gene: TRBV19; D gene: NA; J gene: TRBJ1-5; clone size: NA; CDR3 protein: CASSPWQDSNQPQHF; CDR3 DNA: TGTGCCAGTAGTCCCTGGCAGGACAGCAATCAGCCCCAGCATTTT
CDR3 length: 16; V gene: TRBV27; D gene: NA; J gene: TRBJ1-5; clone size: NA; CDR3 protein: CASSPHRRQVLQPQHF; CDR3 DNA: TGTGCCAGCAGTCCCCACCGGAGGCAGGTCCTTCAGCCCCAGCATTTT
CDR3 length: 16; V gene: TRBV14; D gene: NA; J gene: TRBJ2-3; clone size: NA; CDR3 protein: CASSPFRGGATDTQYF; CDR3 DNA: TGTGCCAGCAGCCCCTTTAGAGGGGGGGCCACAGATACGCAGTATTTT